Shown below are 23 T cell receptor beta chains from a single sample sequenced in a study of shared T cell receptors in the human thymus. The protocol was immunoSEQ multiplex PCR, while the TCRdb copy is restricted to in-frame clones and leaves out a portion. The table lists roughly 500,000 clones, 70% to 80% of them singletons. The same sample was also used in a study of human thymus T cells.

The sequenced sample consisted of thymocytes. Every receptor here comes from a boy in the first two years of life with a congenital heart defect.

V is TRBV9 and J is TRBJ2-2; 8 bases match TRBD2. V gave up 4 bases and J gave up 5 bases; unmatched junction bases: 13. Looked up from germline, CDR1 is SGDLS and CDR2 is YYNGEE. CDR3 length: 17 amino acids. In nucleotides, the CDR3 is TGTGCCAGCAGCCCTCGGATAGCGGGATATGATACCGGGGAGCTGTTTTTT. It translates to CASSPRIAGYDTGELFF.

The gene calls are TRBV27 and TRBJ1-4, with 7 bases identical to TRBD1. The CDR3 is made up of 13 amino acids. CDR1 and CDR2 (germline): MNHEY, SMNVEV (reference sequence). Losses at the gene ends were 11 bases for V and 7 bases for J; bases not matched to a gene: 10. In DNA, the CDR3 is TGTGCCTTCCGACAGGGCTCCGTTGAAAAACTGTTTTTT. Translation gives CAFRQGSVEKLFF.

The rearrangement links TRBV18 to TRBJ2-7; tentatively, D is TRBD2 (5 bases). V was cut by 0 bases and J by 2 bases, with 11 bases left in between. Germline loops: CDR1 KGHSH, CDR2 LQKENI. This CDR3 is 15 amino acids long. As DNA, the CDR3 is TGTGCCAGCTCACCACCCGAGCGGTCCGCCTACGAGCAGTACTTC. Translation gives CASSPPERSAYEQYF.

The V and J genes are TRBV29-1 and TRBJ2-7; the match to TRBD1 covers 8 bases. Germline assignment: CDR1 SQVTM and CDR2 ANQGSEA. The CDR3 contains 14 residues. Unmatched junction bases numbered 11, after V lost 5 bases and J lost 5 bases. As DNA, the CDR3 is TGCAGCGTTCCTCCCACGGACAGGGTCAACGAGCAGTACTTC. Amino acids: CSVPPTDRVNEQYF.

CDR3 amino acids: CASSLEGALEQYF. In nucleotides, the CDR3 is TGCGCCAGCAGCTTGGAGGGGGCCTTGGAGCAGTACTTC. The chain employs TRBV5-1 and TRBJ2-7, with 7 positions matching TRBD1. V trimming: 0 bases; J trimming: 7 bases; junction bases outside the gene matches: 4. The CDR3 totals 13 residues. Germline values: CDR1 SGHRS, CDR2 YFSETQ.

This clone was counted a single time. The chain links TRBV4-3 to TRBJ2-7; D may be TRBD2 (6 bases). Germline assignment: CDR1 LGHNA and CDR2 YSLEER. The V end was cut by 0 bases, the J end by 2 bases, with 14 bases between. The CDR3 spans 16 residues. CDR3 region: CASSQDQAGLPYEQYF. The CDR3 DNA reads as TGCGCCAGCAGCCAAGATCAAGCGGGCCTACCCTACGAGCAGTACTTC.

The CDR3, as DNA: TGTGCCAGCAGCCCCCCCGCGGGGTACGACTACGAGCAGTACTTC. Its protein is CASSPPAGYDYEQYF. The chain carries TRBV14 and TRBJ2-7, with a tentative D call TRBD2 (6 bases). The CDR3 totals 15 residues. V lost 4 bases, J lost 3 bases, and 16 bases lay in between. Germline V lookup: CDR1 SGHDN, CDR2 FVKESK.

The rearrangement uses TRBV5-4 and TRBJ2-3; 8 positions agree with TRBD2. The CDR3 totals 16 residues. Germline CDR1 and CDR2: SGHNT and YYREEE (reference sequence). V gave up 3 bases and J gave up 2 bases; unmatched junction bases: 8. In nucleotides, the CDR3 is TGTGCCAGCAGCTCAACTAGCGGTACAATCACAGATACGCAGTATTTT. Residues: CASSSTSGTITDTQYF.

The V call is TRBV29-1, the J call TRBJ1-1, with D perhaps matching TRBD1 (5 bases). The germline V and J ends were trimmed by 4 bases and 4 bases, with 13 bases remaining between them. Germline V gives CDR1 SQVTM, CDR2 ANQGSEA. This CDR3 has 13 residues. DNA of the CDR3: TGCAGCGTTGTTTCAGGGCGGTTCACTGAAGCTTTCTTT. Protein sequence: CSVVSGRFTEAFF. Combining the CDR3 with reference TRBV29-1 and TRBJ1-1 gives the whole variable domain SAVISQKPSRDICQRGTSLTIQCQVDSQVTMMFWYRQQPGQSLTLIATANQGSEATYESGFVIDKFPISRPNLTFSTLTVSNMSPEDSSIYLCSVVSGRFTEAFFGQGTRLTVV.

This rearrangement joins TRBV27 to TRBJ2-2; TRBD1 matches 9 bases. The germline V gene has CDR1 MNHEY and CDR2 SMNVEV (reference sequence). This CDR3 has 18 residues. The V and J ends lost 6 bases and 6 bases, in that order; junction bases with no gene match: 17. The DNA for the CDR3 is TGTGCCAGCAGCCCACCACAGGGGGCGGAAGGGACTGCCGGGGAGCTGTTTTTT. As protein: CASSPPQGAEGTAGELFF.

The V gene is TRBV6-6, the J gene TRBJ2-3; D may be TRBD1 (5 bases). This CDR3 spans 13 amino acids. Germline V gene sequence: CDR1 MNHNY, CDR2 SVGAGI (reference sequence). V lost 2 bases and J lost 4, with 7 bases in between. CDR3 DNA: TGTGCCAGCAGTTACAGGGGTGCAGATACGCAGTATTTT. Amino acid sequence: CASSYRGADTQYF.

The chain is built from TRBV7-4 and TRBJ1-1, with 8 nucleotides matching TRBD1. V lost 4 bases, J lost 4 bases, and 5 bases stayed unmatched. In germline, CDR1 is SGHVT, CDR2 SQSDAQ. CDR3 length: 14 residues. CDR3 nucleotide sequence: TGTGCCAGCAGCTCGCTACAGGGGGGCACTGAAGCTTTCTTT. Translation gives CASSSLQGGTEAFF.

V gene TRBV4-2 combines with J gene TRBJ1-5; perhaps TRBD1 as D (5 bases). The CDR3 is 18 amino acids. The V and J ends lost 2 bases and 5 bases respectively, with 22 bases between them. CDR1 is LGHNA, CDR2 YNFKEQ, per germline. CDR3 nucleotide sequence: TGTGCCAGCAGCCAAAATTCTAGAACAGGTGACCGATATCAGCCCCAGCATTTT. Its protein product is CASSQNSRTGDRYQPQHF.

This clone was observed a few times. The chain joins TRBV5-1 to TRBJ2-2, with 10 bases identical to TRBD1. Germline V CDR1 and CDR2: SGHRS, YFSETQ. The CDR3 is 16 amino acids. The trim removed 3 bases at V and 6 bases at J, leaving 8 bases unmatched. The CDR3 protein is CASSSGTGAPPGELFF. CDR3 nucleotides: TGCGCCAGCAGCTCCGGGACAGGGGCCCCCCCCGGGGAGCTGTTTTTT.

This clone has only a few counts. V usage is TRBV7-2 and J usage is TRBJ1-2, with 8 bases lining up with TRBD1. After removal of 5 bases from V and 7 bases from J, the junction contained 15 bases not matched to a gene. Per germline, CDR1 SGHTA and CDR2 FQGNSA. The CDR3 sequence is 16 residues long. DNA for the CDR3: TGTGCCAGCAGCACACCGCAGGGCCAGGGGGCCTGTGGCTACACCTTC. Its translation is CASSTPQGQGACGYTF.

The chain has TRBV5-4 and TRBJ2-7, with 7 bases that match TRBD2. Per the germline V gene, CDR1 is SGHNT and CDR2 is YYREEE (reference sequence). The CDR3 consists of 15 residues. The junction had 7 bases not matched to a gene; V was cut back by 3 bases and J by 1 base. CDR3 nucleotide sequence: TGTGCCAGCAGCTCCGCCCGCGGGAGTTCCTACGAGCAGTACTTC. It encodes CASSSARGSSYEQYF.

V gene TRBV5-1 combines with J gene TRBJ2-1; D possibly corresponds to TRBD2 (7 bases). CDR1 and CDR2 (germline): SGHRS, YFSETQ. This CDR3 contains 16 residues. Trimming took off 0 bases at V and 2 bases at J, with 12 bases between the two ends. CDR3 sequence (DNA): TGCGCCAGCAGCTTGGGAGGGAGGGGGGCCTACAATGAGCAGTTCTTC. This sequence encodes CASSLGGRGAYNEQFF.

The chain has TRBV27 and TRBJ1-4; TRBD1 might be the D (6 bases). V lost 5 bases and J lost 7, with 20 bases in between. This CDR3 contains 16 residues. CDR1 MNHEY and CDR2 SMNVEV come from the germline V gene (reference sequence). CDR3 sequence: CASSHRGGTWGEKLFF. In DNA form, the CDR3 reads TGTGCCAGCAGTCACCGAGGGGGTACATGGGGTGAAAAACTGTTTTTT.

CDR3 protein: CASLGNTIYF. CDR3 nucleotides: TGTGCCAGCCTTGGAAACACCATATATTTT. The chain joins TRBV7-9 to TRBJ1-3; D gene ambiguous. The CDR3 consists of 10 residues. From germline, CDR1 is SEHNR and CDR2 FQNEAQ (reference sequence). Trimming left V 8 bases short and J 3 bases short, with 2 bases between.

The genes are TRBV15 and TRBJ2-1; D is unclear. This CDR3 spans 13 amino acids. CDR1 and CDR2 from the germline V gene are LNHNV and YYDKDF (reference sequence). Between the trimmed V and J ends, which lost 2 bases and 7 bases, there was a span of 9 bases. The CDR3 spells CATSRNIQNEQFF. The CDR3 DNA is TGTGCCACCAGCAGAAACATCCAGAATGAGCAGTTCTTC.

V usage is TRBV9 and J usage is TRBJ2-1; 7 positions agree with TRBD2. The J segment lost 6 bases and the V segment lost 0 bases, leaving 6 bases of the junction unmatched. Germline CDR1 SGDLS, CDR2 YYNGEE. The CDR3 contains 15 residues. CDR3 bases: TGTGCCAGCAGCGTAGGAAGCGGGGCGGGCAATGAGCAGTTCTTC. It encodes CASSVGSGAGNEQFF.

The chain employs TRBV4-2 and TRBJ1-1, with D unclear. Germline loops: CDR1 LGHNA, CDR2 YNFKEQ. V was pared by 0 bases and J by 10 bases, with 9 bases between. The CDR3 runs to 12 residues. The CDR3 loop reads CASSQDSEGAFF. The CDR3 bases are TGTGCCAGCAGCCAAGATTCGGAGGGAGCTTTCTTT.

J is TRBJ1-2 and V is TRBV25-1; 8 positions match TRBD1. Germline CDR1 and CDR2: MGHDK and SYGVNS. Unmatched junction bases numbered 6, after V lost 4 bases and J lost 2 bases. This CDR3 has 15 amino acids. The CDR3 loop is CASSGWTGPNYGYTF. CDR3 DNA sequence: TGTGCCAGCAGTGGTTGGACAGGGCCAAACTATGGCTACACCTTC.